This T cell receptor (beta chain) was captured in a study of blood T cells in healthy people across ages (dated by TCRdb to the mid-2010s). Broadly, across the study: In model experiments, template switching captured roughly one uniquely barcoded TCR beta cDNA molecule for every two T cells. Using the same blood draw, the study looked at two additional independent replicas of 1 million unique cDNA reads for two donors, one aged 18 to 30 and the other aged 80 or older. The study measured age-related changes in TCR beta repertoire diversity using deep sequencing normalized with unique cDNA molecular identifiers. Four age groups were formed from the donors: young (average roughly 16 years), middle-aged (approximately 42), aged (62) and long-lived (around 82). To avoid experimental bias, donors of different ages were randomly spread across the sequencing lanes. What the study reported, not specific to this receptor: Because profiling used bulk unsorted PBMCs, naive and antigen-experienced compartments could not be compared conclusively. Observed TCR beta diversity per million T cells fell roughly linearly with age, and a significant reduction was already apparent by age around 39. The long-lived group showed more naive CD4+ T cells, fewer expanded clones and increased TCR diversity than the aged group, suggesting age selection. Estimates of total diversity from one million sequenced T cells were regarded as lower bounds and underestimates. Because donor CMV infection status was unknown, age-related changes in expanded clonotypes were potentially confounded. Observed TCR beta diversity correlated strongly with the percentage of naive T cells measured by flow cytometry.

Donors were 35 to 40 systemically healthy Caucasian individuals from Russia aged about 6 to 100 years. Each donor gave approximately 10 milliliters of peripheral blood, collected into EDTA-treated Vacutainer tubes. Ficoll-Paque density-gradient centrifugation was used to isolate PBMCs, with at least 6.5 million per sample. Trizol reagent was used to extract total RNA from PBMCs, with at least 6 micrograms per sample. Naive CD45RAhigh/CD27high T cell percentages were measured by flow cytometry on a PBMC aliquot from every donor. About this clonotype itself: This clone's antigen is unknown. No much larger clone exists at a distance of one base, and base qualities are not known.

The germline V gene (reference sequence) provides CDR1 DFQATT and CDR2 SNEGSKA. The CDR3 runs 12 residues from the cysteine to the phenylalanine. The retained sequence is limited to the CDR3, 36 bases, with the frame set at the first base. Library method: 5' RACE. These reads were obtained on an Illumina HiSeq 2500. A second 7 to 11 cycle PCR used a sample-barcoded 5' primer and a J-beta primer mix. A unique molecular identifier was introduced onto each TCR beta cDNA molecule by a template-switch 5' adaptor carrying 12 random nucleotides. At least 3 million CDR3-containing paired-end reads were obtained from each sample. First-strand cDNA synthesis was performed from all RNA using the Mint cDNA synthesis kit, with priming by a TRBC-specific oligonucleotide. After uracil-DNA glycosylase treatment, a first 18-cycle PCR used universal primers M1SS and BC2_uni_R on all cDNA. The study's processing was this. Each sample was normalized by randomly selecting 1 million high-quality reads, each carrying a distinct molecular identifier. Instead of being binned into consensus sequences, reads that shared molecular identifiers were thrown out. MiTCR, with a Q25 quality threshold and the strictest error-elimination algorithm, was used for CDR3 identification, clonotype clustering and error correction. A nonparametric unseen species model with Euler transformation was used to estimate a lower bound on total TCR beta diversity. TCRdb reran the public reads through fastp at Q25 and MiXCR, keeping productive beta chains. When rows share a CDR3 protein, they turn into one entry using the most common DNA and genes. In this record, the V and J calls reflect TCRdb's handling and not the investigators' own analysis. Within this sample are around 1.5 million distinct CDR3 sequences, with around 35% of them counted one time only. The ten largest account for approximately 11% of the sample.

Material for sequencing was blood. This receptor was identified in a woman aged 25 to 45 in good health. The sequence links TRBV20-1 to TRBJ2-7; TRBD2 agrees with 8 junctional bases. Here the CDR3 is given as CSGGGLSYEQYF. The DNA sequence follows: TGCAGCGGCGGGGGGCTCTCCTACGAGCAGTACTTC.